The sequence of this T cell receptor beta chain was determined in a study of blood T cells in healthy people across ages. Study-wide findings and caveats: The fall in TCR beta diversity per million T cells was roughly linear with age. Shifts in expanded clonotypes may have been confounded by donor CMV status, which was unknown.

PCR was performed a second time for about 7 to 12 cycles using a sample-barcoded 5' primer and a J-beta primer mix. Carrying 12 random nucleotides, a template-switch adaptor labeled each individual cDNA molecule. TCRdb processed the 5' RACE reads anew with MiXCR; each CDR3 protein has one entry. The repertoire holds about 290,000 distinct CDR3 sequences, with less than 30% as singletons. Concerning this clonotype: What it binds is not known.

Sequencing was carried out using blood. This sequence was found in a woman between 65 and 79 years old in good health.

CDR3 coding DNA: TGTGCCAGCAGTTTACGGGGGGCGGTAAACATTCAGTACTTC. Its protein product is CASSLRGAVNIQYF. The chain recombines TRBV27 with TRBJ2-4, with a weak D call TRBD2 (7 bases). The CDR3 is 14 amino acids. Trimming removed 2 bases at V and 6 bases at J, with 11 bases between. The germline V gene encodes CDR1 MNHEY and CDR2 SMNVEV (reference sequence).